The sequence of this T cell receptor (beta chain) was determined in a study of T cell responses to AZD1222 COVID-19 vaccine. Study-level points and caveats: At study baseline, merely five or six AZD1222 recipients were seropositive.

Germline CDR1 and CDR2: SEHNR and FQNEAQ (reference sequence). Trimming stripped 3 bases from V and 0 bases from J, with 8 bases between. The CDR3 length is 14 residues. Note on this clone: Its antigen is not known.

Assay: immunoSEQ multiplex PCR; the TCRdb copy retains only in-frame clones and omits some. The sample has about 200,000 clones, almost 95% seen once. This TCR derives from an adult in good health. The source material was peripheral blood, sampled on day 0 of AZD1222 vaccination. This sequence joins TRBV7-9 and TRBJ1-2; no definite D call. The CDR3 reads CASSLDRANYGYTF. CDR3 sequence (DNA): TGTGCCAGCAGCTTGGACCGTGCTAACTATGGCTACACCTTC.